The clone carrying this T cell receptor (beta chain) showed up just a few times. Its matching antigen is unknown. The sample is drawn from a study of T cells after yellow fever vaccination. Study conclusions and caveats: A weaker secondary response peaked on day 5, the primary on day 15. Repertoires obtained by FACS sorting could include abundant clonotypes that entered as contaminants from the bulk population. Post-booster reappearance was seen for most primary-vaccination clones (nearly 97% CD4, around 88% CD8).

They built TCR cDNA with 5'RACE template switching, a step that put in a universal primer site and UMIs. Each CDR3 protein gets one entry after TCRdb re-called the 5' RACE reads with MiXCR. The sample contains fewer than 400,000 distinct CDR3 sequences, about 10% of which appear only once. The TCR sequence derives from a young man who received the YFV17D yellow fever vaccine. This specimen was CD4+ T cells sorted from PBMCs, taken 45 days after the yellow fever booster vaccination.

The CDR3 loop reads CASSKANTEAFF. The CDR3 nucleotides are TGTGCCAGCAGTAAAGCGAACACTGAAGCTTTCTTT. V and J are TRBV6-2 or TRBV6-3 and TRBJ1-1; no clear D gene. The CDR3 spans 12 residues. Germline V lookup: CDR1 MNHEY, CDR2 SVGEGT. Trimming took 5 bases from V and 1 from J, leaving 5 bases between them.